One T cell receptor (beta chain) is described in this entry. Its antigen is unknown. The sample comes from a study of ipilimumab plus nivolumab after autologous stem cell transplantation. Study information: Myeloma patients were high-risk transplant-naive or relapsed within 3 years of first autologous transplant.

TCRdb keeps only in-frame clones here, not all; method: immunoSEQ multiplex PCR. The repertoire holds about 40,000 clones, almost 95% seen once, with 0.9% in the top ten. Study results and limitations: Per the authors, repertoire, Treg and microbiota data justify further study.

Material: PBMCs, obtained in a trial of ipilimumab plus nivolumab as post-transplant consolidation. The receptor was derived from a male donor with multiple myeloma.

The CDR3 loop is CASSITVNQPQHF. Written as DNA, the CDR3 is TGTGCCAGTAGTATAACAGTTAATCAGCCCCAGCATTTT. The chain combines TRBV19 with TRBJ1-5; no clear D gene. This CDR3 spans 13 amino acids. CDR1 is LNHDA and CDR2 is SQIVND in the germline V gene (reference sequence). The V gene lost 2 bases and the J gene lost 4 bases, with 6 bases spanning the gap.